A single TCR beta chain is shown here with its context. Its antigen is undetermined. This sample was included in a study of somatic mutations in cytotoxic T cells in rheumatoid arthritis. Study context: Flow cytometry sorted some V beta antibody-stained T-cell populations to nearly 100% purity, V beta1+ cells among them being sequenced for TCRB. Overall study results and limits: Antigen targets of the expanded CD8+ clones remained unidentified.

The germline CDR1 and CDR2 sequences are LNHNV and YYDKDF (reference sequence). The CDR3 extends over 14 amino acids. V shed 3 bases, J shed 6 bases, and the junction held 6 bases outside the gene matches. Profiled with immunoSEQ multiplex PCR; TCRdb holds only in-frame clones, not every one. The data contain about 10,000 clones, roughly four fifths of them singletons. This receptor was identified in a woman between 50 and 59 years old in good health. The chain employs TRBV15 and TRBJ1-2; TRBD1 matches 8 bases. The source material was CD8+ T cells sorted from blood. The CDR3 DNA reads TGTGCCACCAGCAGCTCGGACAGGGTCGATGGCTACACCTTC. Translation: CATSSSDRVDGYTF.